These T cell receptor beta chains were read from a single sample in a study of blood T cell repertoires in COVID-19. Clones were sequenced by immunoSEQ multiplex PCR, and TCRdb holds only the in-frame ones, with some missing. The table has about 260,000 clones, around four fifths seen once; the top ten hold under 2%. Sequencing was carried out using peripheral blood. Source of these receptors: a woman older than 75 with acute or convalescent COVID-19. Both conserved end residues are part of each CDR3. A D gene is named only where the DNA matches it firmly. Some rows mark clone size as missing; the rest say once, few, many or name a class of expanded clone.

j_gene | abundance | v_gene | d_gene | CDR3aa | CDR3nt
TRBJ1-1 | NA | TRBV28 | TRBD1 | CASSGTGTDEAFF | TGTGCCAGCAGTGGGACAGGGACGGATGAAGCTTTCTTT
TRBJ1-5 | NA | TRBV28 | NA | CASSLSFNQPQHF | TGTGCCAGCAGTTTATCATTCAATCAGCCCCAGCATTTT
TRBJ1-1 | NA | TRBV5-1 | NA | CASSGGVMGPLDAFF | TGCGCCAGCAGCGGGGGGGTTATGGGGCCGCTCGACGCTTTCTTT
TRBJ1-6 | NA | TRBV7-6 | NA | CASSSQVNSPLHF | TGTGCCAGCAGCTCCCAGGTGAATTCACCCCTCCACTTT
TRBJ1-5 | NA | TRBV5-5 | NA | CASSLAGNPRLNQPQHF | TGTGCCAGCAGCTTGGCAGGAAACCCAAGGCTTAATCAGCCCCAGCATTTT
TRBJ1-1 | NA | TRBV7-2 | TRBD1 | CASSSGQGFTEAFF | TGTGCCAGCAGCTCCGGACAGGGTTTCACTGAAGCTTTCTTT
TRBJ2-3 | NA | TRBV5-4 | TRBD1 | CASSLARDRGADTQYF | TGTGCCAGCAGCTTGGCCCGGGACAGGGGCGCAGATACGCAGTATTTT
TRBJ1-3 | NA | TRBV4-3 | NA | CASSQDLGVGNTIYF | TGCGCCAGCAGCCAAGATCTCGGGGTTGGAAACACCATATATTTT
TRBJ2-1 | once | TRBV11-2 | TRBD2 | CASSPGQRGGEQFF | TGTGCCAGCAGCCCGGGCCAGCGGGGGGGTGAGCAGTTCTTC
TRBJ1-6 | NA | TRBV14 | NA | CASSQARYNSPLHF | TGTGCCAGCAGCCAAGCCCGCTATAATTCACCCCTCCACTTT
TRBJ1-1 | NA | TRBV12-5 | NA | CASGLTGTTEAFF | TGTGCTAGTGGTTTGACAGGGACCACTGAAGCTTTCTTT
TRBJ2-3 | NA | TRBV27 | TRBD2 | CASSSDTSVIFGTDTQYF | TGTGCCAGCAGTTCAGATACTAGCGTAATTTTTGGCACAGATACGCAGTATTTT
TRBJ2-1 | NA | TRBV9 | TRBD2 | CASSVAGGTYNEQFF | TGTGCCAGCAGCGTTGCGGGAGGGACCTACAATGAGCAGTTCTTC
TRBJ1-1 | NA | TRBV5-6 | NA | CASSQAPDRAFF | TGTGCCAGCAGCCAGGCCCCCGATAGAGCTTTCTTT
TRBJ1-5 | NA | TRBV5-6 | TRBD1 | CASSGGTGSNQPQHF | TGTGCCAGCAGCGGGGGGACAGGGAGCAATCAGCCCCAGCATTTT
TRBJ1-4 | once | TRBV21-1 | NA | CASRQIRREKLFF | TGTGCCAGCAGACAGATCCGAAGGGAAAAACTGTTTTTT
TRBJ2-1 | NA | TRBV7-3 | TRBD2 | CASSPGGAGGGNNEQFF | TGTGCCAGCAGCCCTGGCGGAGCGGGAGGAGGGAACAATGAGCAGTTCTTC
TRBJ2-7 | NA | TRBV4-2 | TRBD1 | CASSSRDRGIYEQYF | TGTGCCAGCAGCAGTCGGGACAGGGGGATCTACGAGCAGTACTTC
TRBJ1-5 | NA | TRBV6-2/TRBV6-3 | TRBD1 | CASSATGTGFNQPQHF | TGTGCCAGCAGTGCCACCGGGACAGGGTTTAATCAGCCCCAGCATTTT
TRBJ2-2 | NA | TRBV12-5 | NA | CASGRGYTGELFF | TGTGCTAGTGGGAGGGGGTACACCGGGGAGCTGTTTTTT
TRBJ2-3 | NA | TRBV7-2 | NA | CASRLWASNTDTQYF | TGTGCCAGCCGCCTATGGGCGAGTAATACAGATACGCAGTATTTT
TRBJ1-2 | NA | TRBV5-1 | TRBD1 | CASSRGGQGASNYGYTF | TGCGCCAGCAGCCGTGGGGGACAGGGGGCGTCTAACTATGGCTACACCTTC
TRBJ1-4 | NA | TRBV9 | TRBD1 | CASSPRPTGGGEKLFF | TGTGCCAGCAGCCCTAGACCTACAGGGGGCGGTGAAAAACTGTTTTTT
TRBJ1-2 | NA | TRBV5-6 | NA | CASSLGGDAGNYGYTF | TGTGCCAGCAGCTTGGGTGGGGACGCGGGAAACTATGGCTACACCTTC
TRBJ2-4 | NA | TRBV5-1 | TRBD1 | CASSFGQGLAKNIQYF | TGCGCCAGCAGTTTCGGACAGGGACTAGCCAAAAACATTCAGTACTTC
TRBJ1-4 | NA | TRBV28 | TRBD1 | CASSPSRGRYGEKLFF | TGTGCCAGCAGCCCTTCCAGGGGGCGATATGGTGAAAAACTGTTTTTT
TRBJ1-3 | NA | TRBV6-5 | NA | CASSTSPSGNTIYF | NA
TRBJ2-1 | NA | TRBV6-1 | NA | CASSEKGGPYNEQFF | TGTGCCAGCAGTGAAAAGGGGGGGCCTTACAATGAGCAGTTCTTC
TRBJ1-4 | NA | TRBV27 | NA | CASSDGATNEKLFF | TGTGCCAGCAGTGACGGGGCAACTAATGAAAAACTGTTTTTT
TRBJ1-2 | NA | TRBV28 | NA | CASSLVGRNYGYTF | TGTGCCAGCAGTTTAGTAGGCAGGAACTATGGCTACACCTTC
TRBJ2-3 | NA | TRBV10-2 | TRBD1 | CASSELITGGTDTQYF | TGCGCCAGCAGTGAGTTAATAACAGGGGGCACAGATACGCAGTATTTT
TRBJ2-7 | once | TRBV6-2/TRBV6-3 | NA | CASSRLYEQYF | TGTGCCAGCAGCCGACTATACGAGCAGTACTTC
TRBJ2-7 | NA | TRBV5-1 | TRBD2 | CASSLGSGTLEQYF | TGCGCCAGCAGCTTAGGTAGCGGGACGCTCGAGCAGTACTTC
TRBJ1-5 | once | TRBV5-1 | NA | CASNPWRDRGAFSNQPQHF | TGCGCCAGCAACCCATGGAGGGACCGGGGAGCTTTCTCCAATCAGCCCCAGCATTTT
TRBJ2-1 | NA | TRBV28 | TRBD1 | CASRAGTDDNEQFF | TGTGCCAGCAGGGCCGGGACAGATGACAATGAGCAGTTCTTC
TRBJ1-6 | NA | TRBV27 | NA | CASSLAGFGSPLHF | TGTGCCAGCAGTTTGGCGGGGTTCGGATCACCCCTCCACTTT